This T cell receptor (beta chain) was captured by sequencing in a study of T cells in Graves' hyperthyroidism and ophthalmopathy. This clonotype was detected many times. Its antigen remains unknown. Overall study results and limits: Through a model of 13 V-J features, ophthalmopathy was separated from stable hyperthyroidism.

Researchers took RNA transcripts and amplified the TCR beta CDR3 regions from them. First-round RT-PCR of the TCR CDR3 relied on the HTBI primer set. TCRdb reanalysed the multiplex PCR reads using MiXCR and keeps one entry per CDR3 protein. The sample carries fewer than 550,000 distinct CDR3 sequences, roughly 25% recorded once. This CDR3 spans 15 amino acids. After removal of 0 bases from V and 4 bases from J, the junction contained 5 bases not matched to a gene. CDR1 is MNHEY and CDR2 is SVGAGI in the germline V gene. The sequencing input was blood. The chain uses TRBV6-5 and TRBJ2-7; 8 positions match TRBD1. The sequence was obtained from a woman in her 30s with Graves' ophthalmopathy. The CDR3 protein is CASSYSRDRQYEQYF. In DNA, the CDR3 is TGTGCCAGCAGTTACTCCCGGGACAGGCAGTACGAGCAGTACTTC.